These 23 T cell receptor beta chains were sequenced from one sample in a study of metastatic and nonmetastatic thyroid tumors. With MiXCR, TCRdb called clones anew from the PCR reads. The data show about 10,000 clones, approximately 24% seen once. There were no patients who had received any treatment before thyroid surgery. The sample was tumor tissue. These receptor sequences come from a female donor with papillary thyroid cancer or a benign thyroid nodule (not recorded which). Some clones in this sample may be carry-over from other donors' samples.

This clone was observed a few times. CDR3 sequence (DNA): TGTGCCAGCAGCCCCAGGGGGCGTGAGCAGTTCTTC. Amino acid sequence: CASSPRGREQFF. This rearrangement joins TRBV7-6 to TRBJ2-1, with 8 bases that match TRBD1. The CDR3 extends over 12 amino acids. Germline values: CDR1 SGHVS, CDR2 FNYEAQ. V was clipped by 5 bases and J by 9 bases; unmatched bases: 3.

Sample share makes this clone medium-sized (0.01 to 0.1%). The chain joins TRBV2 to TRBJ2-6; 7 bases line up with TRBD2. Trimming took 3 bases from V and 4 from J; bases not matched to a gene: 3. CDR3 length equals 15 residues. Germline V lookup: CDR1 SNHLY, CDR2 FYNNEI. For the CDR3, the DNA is TGTGCCAGCAGTGAGGGAGGGGCAGGGGCCAACGTCCTGACTTTC. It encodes CASSEGGAGANVLTF. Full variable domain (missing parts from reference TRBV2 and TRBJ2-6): EPEVTQTPSHQVTQMGQEVILRCVPISNHLYFYWYRQILGQKVEFLVSFYNNEISEKSEIFDDQFSVERPDGSNFTLKIRSTKLEDSAMYFCASSEGGAGANVLTFGAGSRLTVL.

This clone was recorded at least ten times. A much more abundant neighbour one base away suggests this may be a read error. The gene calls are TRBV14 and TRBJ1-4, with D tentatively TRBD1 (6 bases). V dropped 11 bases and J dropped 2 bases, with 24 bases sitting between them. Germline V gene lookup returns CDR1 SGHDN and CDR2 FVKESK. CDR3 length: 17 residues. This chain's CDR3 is CAPRGRGNVSTNEKLFF. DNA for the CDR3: TGTGCCCCCAGGGGCAGGGGTAATGTGTCTACTAATGAAAAACTGTTTTTT.

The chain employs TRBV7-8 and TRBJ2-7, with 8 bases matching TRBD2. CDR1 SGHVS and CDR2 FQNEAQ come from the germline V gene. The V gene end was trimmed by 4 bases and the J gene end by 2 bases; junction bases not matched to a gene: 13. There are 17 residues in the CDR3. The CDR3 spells CASSSPGTRFRPYEQYF. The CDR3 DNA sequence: TGTGCCAGCAGCTCCCCCGGGACTAGATTCCGCCCCTACGAGCAGTACTTC.

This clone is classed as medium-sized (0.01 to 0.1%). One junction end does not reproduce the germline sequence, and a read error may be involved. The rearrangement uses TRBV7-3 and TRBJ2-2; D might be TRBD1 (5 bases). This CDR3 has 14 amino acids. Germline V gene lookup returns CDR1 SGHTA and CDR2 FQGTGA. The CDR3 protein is CASSLTTGTGELFF. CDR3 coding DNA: TGTGCCAGCAGCCTAACAACAGGAACCGGGGAGCTGTTTTTT.

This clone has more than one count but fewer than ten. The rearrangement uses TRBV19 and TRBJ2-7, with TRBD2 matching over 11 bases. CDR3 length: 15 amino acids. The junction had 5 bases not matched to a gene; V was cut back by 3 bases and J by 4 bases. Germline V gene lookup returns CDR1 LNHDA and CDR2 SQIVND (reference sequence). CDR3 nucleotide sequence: TGTGCCAGTAGTATGTTAGCGGGAGGGCCGTACGAGCAGTACTTC. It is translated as CASSMLAGGPYEQYF.

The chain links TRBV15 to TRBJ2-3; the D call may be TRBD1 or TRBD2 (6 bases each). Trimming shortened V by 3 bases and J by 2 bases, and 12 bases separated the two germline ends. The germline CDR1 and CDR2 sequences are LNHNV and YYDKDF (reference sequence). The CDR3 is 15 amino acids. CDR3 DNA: TGTGCCACCAGCAGTGGAGGGGGTGACACAGATACGCAGTATTTT. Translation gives CATSSGGGDTDTQYF.

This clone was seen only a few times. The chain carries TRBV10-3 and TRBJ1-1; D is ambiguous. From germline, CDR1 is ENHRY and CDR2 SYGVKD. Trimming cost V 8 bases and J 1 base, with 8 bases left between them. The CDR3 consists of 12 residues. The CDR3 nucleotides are TGTGCCATCTTCAATGGGAACACTGAAGCTTTCTTT. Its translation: CAIFNGNTEAFF.

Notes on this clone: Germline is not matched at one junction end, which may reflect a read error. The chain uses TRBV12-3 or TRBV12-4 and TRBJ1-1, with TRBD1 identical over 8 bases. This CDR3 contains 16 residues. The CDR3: CASSFYRGFMDTEAFF. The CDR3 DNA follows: TGTGCCAGCAGTTTTTACAGGGGGTTCATGGACACTGAAGCTTTCTTC.

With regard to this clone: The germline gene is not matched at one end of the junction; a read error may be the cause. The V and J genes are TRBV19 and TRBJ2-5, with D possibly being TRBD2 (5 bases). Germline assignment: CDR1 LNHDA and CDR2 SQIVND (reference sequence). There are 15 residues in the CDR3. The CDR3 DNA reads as TGTGCCAGTAGTCCCACGACCGACCGGGAAGAGGCCCAGTACTTC. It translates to CASSPTTDREEAQYF.

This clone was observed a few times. As DNA, the CDR3 is TGTGCCAGCAGCCGTTCTGTGGGCGGTAACTATGGCTACACCTTC. It is translated as CASSRSVGGNYGYTF. The chain recombines TRBV6-2 or TRBV6-3 with TRBJ1-2, with D unresolved. CDR1 and CDR2 from the germline V gene are MNHEY and SVGEGT. The CDR3 runs to 15 residues. Trimming removed 6 bases at V and 1 base at J, with 15 bases between.

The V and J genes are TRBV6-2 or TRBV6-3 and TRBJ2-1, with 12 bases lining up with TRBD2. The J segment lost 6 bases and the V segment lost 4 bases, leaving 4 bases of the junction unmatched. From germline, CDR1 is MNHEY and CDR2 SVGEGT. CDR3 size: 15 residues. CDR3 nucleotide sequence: TGTGCCAGCAGTTCTAGCGGGAGGGATATCAATGAGCAGTTCTTC. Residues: CASSSSGRDINEQFF.

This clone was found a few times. The CDR3 loop is CSVEEGVAFF. In nucleotides, the CDR3 is TGCAGCGTTGAGGAGGGGGTGGCTTTCTTT. The genes are TRBV29-1 and TRBJ1-1, with D perhaps TRBD1 (6 bases). CDR3 length: 10 residues. V was cut by 3 bases and J by 11 bases, with 10 bases left in between. CDR1 and CDR2 (germline): SQVTM, ANQGSEA.

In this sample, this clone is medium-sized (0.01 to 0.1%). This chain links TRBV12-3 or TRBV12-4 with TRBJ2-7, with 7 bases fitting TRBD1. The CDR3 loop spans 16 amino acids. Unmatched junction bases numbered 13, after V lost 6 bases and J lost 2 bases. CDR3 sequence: CASSTMTGLNPYEQYF. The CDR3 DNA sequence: TGTGCCAGCAGCACAATGACAGGGCTCAACCCCTACGAGCAGTACTTC.

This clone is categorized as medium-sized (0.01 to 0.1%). CDR3 sequence (DNA): TGTGCCAGCAAGGGGACAGTAACAGGGGCTAGGACTGAAGCTTTCTTT. Its protein is CASKGTVTGARTEAFF. V and J are TRBV6-1 and TRBJ1-1; 7 nucleotides align to TRBD1. The germline gives CDR1 MNHNS, CDR2 SASEGT. The CDR3 is 16 residues long. With 7 bases clipped from V and 5 bases from J, the junction kept 16 bases outside the gene matches.

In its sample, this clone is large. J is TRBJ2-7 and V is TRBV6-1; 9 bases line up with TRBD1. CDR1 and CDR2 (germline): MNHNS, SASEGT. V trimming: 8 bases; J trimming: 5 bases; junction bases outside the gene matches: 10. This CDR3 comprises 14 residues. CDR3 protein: CASGFGTGFNEQYF. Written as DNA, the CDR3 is TGTGCCAGCGGTTTCGGGACAGGGTTTAACGAGCAGTACTTC.

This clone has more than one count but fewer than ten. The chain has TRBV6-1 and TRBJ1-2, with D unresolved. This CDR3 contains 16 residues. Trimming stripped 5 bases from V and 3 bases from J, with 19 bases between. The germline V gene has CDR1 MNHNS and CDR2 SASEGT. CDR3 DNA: TGTGCCAGCAGTACCCTAGGGCCCGCGATGGACTATGGCTACACCTTC. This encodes CASSTLGPAMDYGYTF.

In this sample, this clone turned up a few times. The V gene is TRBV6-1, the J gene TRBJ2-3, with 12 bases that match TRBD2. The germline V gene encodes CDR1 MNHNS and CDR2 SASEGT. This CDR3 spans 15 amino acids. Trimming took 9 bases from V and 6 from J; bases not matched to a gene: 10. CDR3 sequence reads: CASDLAGGPEDTQYF. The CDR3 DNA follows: TGTGCCAGTGATCTAGCGGGAGGGCCTGAGGATACGCAGTATTTT.

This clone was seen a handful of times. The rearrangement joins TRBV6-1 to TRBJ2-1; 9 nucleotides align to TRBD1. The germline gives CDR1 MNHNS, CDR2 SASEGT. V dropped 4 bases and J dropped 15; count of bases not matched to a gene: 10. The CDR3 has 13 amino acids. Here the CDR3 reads CASSGPPGQGRFF. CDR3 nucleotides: TGTGCCAGCAGTGGACCACCGGGACAGGGTCGGTTCTTC.

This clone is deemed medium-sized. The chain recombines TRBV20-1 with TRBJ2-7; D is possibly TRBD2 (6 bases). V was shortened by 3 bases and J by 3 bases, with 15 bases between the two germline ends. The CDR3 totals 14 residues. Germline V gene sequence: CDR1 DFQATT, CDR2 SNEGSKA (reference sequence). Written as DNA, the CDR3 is TGCAGTGCTAGGCCGATAGGCGGGGACTACGAGCAGTACTTC. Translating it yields CSARPIGGDYEQYF.

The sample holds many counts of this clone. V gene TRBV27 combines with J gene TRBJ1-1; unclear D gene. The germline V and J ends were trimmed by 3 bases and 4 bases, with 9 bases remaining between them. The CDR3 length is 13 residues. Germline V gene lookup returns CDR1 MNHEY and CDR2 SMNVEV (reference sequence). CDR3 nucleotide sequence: TGTGCCAGCAGTTTCAGCAGGTCCACTGAAGCTTTCTTT. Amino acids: CASSFSRSTEAFF.

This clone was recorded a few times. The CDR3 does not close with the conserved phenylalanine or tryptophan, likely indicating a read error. The CDR3 DNA sequence: TGTGCCAGCAGGCCTTCGGGGGGGCGAGGGGAGCAGTACCTC. Protein product: CASRPSGGRGEQYL. The chain recombines TRBV12-3 or TRBV12-4 with TRBJ2-7, with 8 bases that match TRBD2. The V segment lost 6 bases and the J segment 7 bases; nucleotides outside the gene matches: 11. This CDR3 contains 14 residues.

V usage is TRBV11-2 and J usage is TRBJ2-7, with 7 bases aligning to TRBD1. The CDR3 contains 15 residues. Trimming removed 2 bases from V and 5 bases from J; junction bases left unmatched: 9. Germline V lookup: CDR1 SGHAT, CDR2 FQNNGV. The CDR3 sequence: CASSLNPGGRDEQYF. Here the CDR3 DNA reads TGTGCCAGCAGCTTAAACCCAGGGGGTCGAGACGAGCAGTACTTC.